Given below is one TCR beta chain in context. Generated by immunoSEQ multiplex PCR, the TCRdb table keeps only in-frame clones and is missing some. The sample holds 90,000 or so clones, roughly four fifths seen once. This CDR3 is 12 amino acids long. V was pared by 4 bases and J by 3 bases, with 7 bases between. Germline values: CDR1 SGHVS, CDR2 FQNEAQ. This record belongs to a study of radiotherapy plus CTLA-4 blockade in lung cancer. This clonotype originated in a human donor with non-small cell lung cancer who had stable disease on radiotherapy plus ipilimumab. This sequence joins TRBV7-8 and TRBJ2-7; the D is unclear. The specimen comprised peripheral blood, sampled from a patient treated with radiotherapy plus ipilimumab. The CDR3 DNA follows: TGTGCCAGCAGCTCTTCAAGCTACGAGCAGTACTTC. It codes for CASSSSSYEQYF.